Each of the 17 T cell receptor beta chains below was sequenced from the same sample in a study of PD-L1 blockade in urothelial cancer. Time point denoted: peripheral blood 6 weeks after treatment start. Using immunoSEQ multiplex PCR, the repertoire was profiled, and TCRdb retains in-frame clones only, with some absent. The data hold roughly 40,000 clones, with about 90% observed a single time. Sequencing used PBMCs, obtained around atezolizumab (anti-PD-L1) treatment. The receptors were gathered from a man between 70 and 80 years old with urothelial cancer.

Notes on this clone: Germline is not matched at one junction end, which may reflect a read error. The V gene is TRBV16, the J gene TRBJ2-4; 12 positions agree with TRBD2. The CDR3 has 14 amino acids. The V gene's germline CDR1 is KGHSY and CDR2 FQNENV. Written as DNA, the CDR3 is TGTGCCAGCAGCCAATTATCCCGGACTAGCGGGGCCCTGTTC. Residues: CASSQLSRTSGALF.

The rearrangement joins TRBV19 to TRBJ1-5, with D possibly TRBD1 on 5 matching bases. The V and J ends lost 5 bases and 2 bases respectively, with 16 bases between them. Germline loops: CDR1 LNHDA, CDR2 SQIVND (reference sequence). This CDR3 contains 16 residues. The CDR3 reads CASSHLGEGGNQPQHF. CDR3 nucleotide sequence: TGTGCCAGTAGTCATCTAGGGGAAGGGGGCAATCAGCCCCAGCATTTT.

This clone was seen a single time. V is TRBV19 and J is TRBJ1-2; unclear D gene. The CDR3 runs to 12 residues. CDR1 is LNHDA and CDR2 is SQIVND in the germline V gene (reference sequence). The V end lost 7 bases, the J end lost 4 bases, and 10 bases lay between the germline ends. The CDR3 DNA sequence: TGTGCCAGTATCGCAGGAACCTATGGCTACACCTTC. This codes for CASIAGTYGYTF.

The rearrangement joins TRBV28 to TRBJ2-3; 7 nucleotides agree with TRBD2. CDR3 length: 15 amino acids. Per germline, CDR1 MDHEN and CDR2 SYDVKM. Losses at the gene ends were 1 base for V and 2 bases for J; bases not matched to a gene: 3. The CDR3 bases are TGTGCCAGCAGTTTATCGGGGGGAAACACAGATACGCAGTATTTT. Encoded protein: CASSLSGGNTDTQYF.

The V and J genes are TRBV9 and TRBJ2-4; 7 nucleotides match TRBD1. Germline V CDR1 and CDR2: SGDLS, YYNGEE. CDR3 length: 16 residues. Trimming removed 0 bases from V and 2 bases from J; junction bases left unmatched: 5. CDR3 in amino acids: CASSVELRGPKNIQYF. CDR3 DNA sequence: TGTGCCAGCAGCGTAGAGCTTAGGGGGCCCAAAAACATTCAGTACTTC.

The CDR3 here is CASVGEAYGYTF. The CDR3 DNA follows: TGTGCCAGCGTCGGAGAAGCCTATGGCTACACCTTC. The chain recombines TRBV2 with TRBJ1-2; D remains unclear. The CDR3 contains 12 residues. Per germline, CDR1 SNHLY and CDR2 FYNNEI. Trimming took off 8 bases at V and 4 bases at J, with 11 bases between the two ends.

The chain couples TRBV27 to TRBJ2-6, with D perhaps TRBD1 (5 bases). V was pared by 6 bases and J by 0 bases, with 12 bases between. The CDR3 contains 16 residues. Germline CDR1 MNHEY, CDR2 SMNVEV (reference sequence). CDR3 sequence reads: CASRKGIFSGANVLTF. In DNA form, the CDR3 reads TGTGCCAGCAGGAAGGGGATCTTCTCTGGGGCCAACGTCCTGACTTTC.

The rearrangement links TRBV9 to TRBJ2-7, with 7 bases fitting TRBD1. V shed 4 bases and J 0 bases; nucleotides not matched to a gene: 4. This CDR3 has 14 residues. In germline, CDR1 is SGDLS, CDR2 YYNGEE. The CDR3 protein is CASSRDSGSYEQYF. The CDR3 DNA is TGTGCCAGCAGCCGGGACAGCGGCTCCTACGAGCAGTACTTC.

J is TRBJ2-3 and V is TRBV18; 8 nucleotides agree with TRBD1. CDR3 length: 15 amino acids. Germline CDR1 reads KGHSH; CDR2 reads LQKENI. The V gene end was trimmed by 6 bases and the J gene end by 3 bases; junction bases not matched to a gene: 8. DNA for the CDR3: TGTGCCAGCTCCAAGGACAGGGTGAGGACAGATACGCAGTATTTT. This translates into CASSKDRVRTDTQYF.

The genes are TRBV5-1 and TRBJ1-2; 12 bases match TRBD1. This CDR3 is built from 17 residues. The germline V gene encodes CDR1 SGHRS and CDR2 YFSETQ. The junction had 11 bases not matched to a gene; V was cut back by 4 bases and J by 4 bases. The CDR3 region is CASSLAGTGGAGYGYTF. CDR3 nucleotide sequence: TGCGCCAGCAGCCTCGCCGGGACAGGGGGCGCAGGCTATGGCTACACCTTC.

This chain joins TRBV12-5 and TRBJ2-1, with a weak D call TRBD2 (5 bases). Trimming shortened V by 1 base and J by 9 bases, and 10 bases separated the two germline ends. This CDR3 spans 13 amino acids. Looked up from germline, CDR1 is LGHNT and CDR2 is FRNRAP. The CDR3 spells CASGLDWGVEQFF. DNA of the CDR3: TGTGCTAGTGGTTTGGATTGGGGAGTTGAGCAGTTCTTC.

The chain employs TRBV7-3 and TRBJ2-7; 7 positions agree with TRBD2. This CDR3 is 15 amino acids long. In germline, CDR1 is SGHTA, CDR2 FQGTGA. Germline trimming cut 4 bases from V and 4 bases from J; bases unmatched to any gene: 10. As DNA, the CDR3 is TGTGCCAGCAGCTCCCCGGGACTACATTCTTACGAGCAGTACTTC. Its translation: CASSSPGLHSYEQYF.

The table lists this clone with a count of one. The V call is TRBV15, the J call TRBJ1-2; D is unclear. Per the germline V gene, CDR1 is LNHNV and CDR2 is YYDKDF (reference sequence). V was cut by 1 base and J by 4 bases, with 13 bases left in between. The CDR3 has 15 amino acids. CDR3 residues: CATSRGGGTPYGYTF. The CDR3 DNA sequence: TGTGCCACCAGCAGAGGTGGCGGAACCCCCTATGGCTACACCTTC. Combining the CDR3 with reference TRBV15 and TRBJ1-2 gives the whole variable domain DAMVIQNPRYQVTQFGKPVTLSCSQTLNHNVMYWYQQKSSQAPKLLFHYYDKDFNNEADTPDNFQSRRPNTSFCFLDIRSPGLGDTAMYLCATSRGGGTPYGYTFGSGTRLTVV.

This clone was counted a single time. CDR3 loop: CASSYLGPSGYEQYF. CDR3 bases: TGTGCCAGCAGCTACCTAGGCCCCTCAGGGTACGAGCAGTACTTC. The V call is TRBV7-9, the J call TRBJ2-7; tentative D call: TRBD1 (5 bases). The CDR3 length is 15 residues. With 4 bases removed from V and 4 bases from J, the gap between germline ends came to 17 bases. Germline assignment: CDR1 SEHNR and CDR2 FQNEAQ (reference sequence).

J is TRBJ1-1 and V is TRBV5-3; TRBD1 matches 9 bases. TRBV5-3 is designated an ORF whose function remains uncertain. V was pared by 1 base and J by 2 bases, with 9 bases of the junction left unmatched. This CDR3 is 17 amino acids long. The DNA for the CDR3 is TGTGCCAGAAGCTTGAGATCGACAGGGGGGTTAAACACTGAAGCTTTCTTT. Residues: CARSLRSTGGLNTEAFF.

The chain has TRBV25-1 and TRBJ1-4; possibly TRBD1 for D (6 bases). Per germline, CDR1 MGHDK and CDR2 SYGVNS. V was cut by 2 bases and J by 3 bases, with 10 bases left in between. This CDR3 has 15 residues. CDR3: CASSEQGQANEKLFF. CDR3 sequence (DNA): TGTGCCAGCAGTGAACAGGGGCAGGCTAATGAAAAACTGTTTTTT.

The chain is built from TRBV5-1 and TRBJ2-5, with TRBD1 matching over 9 bases. The CDR3 consists of 15 residues. Germline-derived CDR1 and CDR2 are SGHRS and YFSETQ. The junction had 7 bases not matched to a gene; V was cut back by 5 bases and J by 2 bases. The CDR3 bases are TGCGCCAGCAGTCCGGGACAGGGATGGCAAGAGACCCAGTACTTC. Residues: CASSPGQGWQETQYF.